This T cell receptor (beta chain) emerged from a study of cytomegalovirus exposure and HLA in healthy donors. Findings and limits, study-wide: Cytomegalovirus association was listed for 150 to 200 TCR beta chains. Within an earlier analysis, most TCR beta V segments proved productive either about 90% or about 30% of the time.

Trimming took 1 base from V and 1 from J, leaving 7 bases between them. This CDR3 is 14 amino acids long. Germline assignment: CDR1 SEHNR and CDR2 FQNEAQ (reference sequence). On this clone itself: Antigen specificity is unknown.

13 Jbeta primers and 60 Vbeta primers were used for the PCR. Per the authors' pipeline: It was a later analysis that counted roughly 79 million unique TCR beta chains, of which roughly 11 million were shared. The protocol was immunoSEQ multiplex PCR, while the TCRdb copy is restricted to in-frame clones and leaves out a portion. The V and J calls and clone size come from that table; D and trimming were worked out from the DNA. The sample carries 150,000 or so clones, about 70% recorded once. Sequences were obtained from PBMCs. The clonotype comes from a male donor in good health and CMV-seronegative. The chain joins TRBV7-9 to TRBJ1-1; D gene unclear. The DNA for the CDR3 is TGTGCCAGCAGCTTAGACACAGAGAACACTGAAGCTTTCTTT. Encoded protein: CASSLDTENTEAFF.